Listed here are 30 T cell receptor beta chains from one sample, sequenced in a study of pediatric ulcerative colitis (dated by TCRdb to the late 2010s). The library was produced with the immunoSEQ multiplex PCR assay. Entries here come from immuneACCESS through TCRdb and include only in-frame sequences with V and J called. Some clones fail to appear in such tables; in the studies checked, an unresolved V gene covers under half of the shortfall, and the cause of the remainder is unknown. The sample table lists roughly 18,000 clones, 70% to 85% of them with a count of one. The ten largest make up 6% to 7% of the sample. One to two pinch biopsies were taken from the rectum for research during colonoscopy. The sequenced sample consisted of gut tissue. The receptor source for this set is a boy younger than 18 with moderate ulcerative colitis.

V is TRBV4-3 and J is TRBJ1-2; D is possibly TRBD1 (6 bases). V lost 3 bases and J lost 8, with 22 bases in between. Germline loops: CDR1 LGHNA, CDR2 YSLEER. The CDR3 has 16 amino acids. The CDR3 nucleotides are TGCGCCAGCAGCCACGCCTTGGACAGAGGTTCACCCGGCTACACCTTC. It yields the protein CASSHALDRGSPGYTF.

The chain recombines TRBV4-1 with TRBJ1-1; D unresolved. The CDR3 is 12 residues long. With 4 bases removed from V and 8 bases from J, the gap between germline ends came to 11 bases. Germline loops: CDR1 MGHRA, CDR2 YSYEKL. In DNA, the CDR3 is TGCGCCAGCAGCCTCCCCAGCGGGGAAGCTTTCTTT. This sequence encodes CASSLPSGEAFF.

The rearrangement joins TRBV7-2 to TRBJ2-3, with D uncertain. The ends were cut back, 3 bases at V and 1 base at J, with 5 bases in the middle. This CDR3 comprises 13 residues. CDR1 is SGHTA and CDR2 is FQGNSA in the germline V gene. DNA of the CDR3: TGTGCCAGCAGCTTCCCGGGCACAGATACGCAGTATTTT. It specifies CASSFPGTDTQYF.

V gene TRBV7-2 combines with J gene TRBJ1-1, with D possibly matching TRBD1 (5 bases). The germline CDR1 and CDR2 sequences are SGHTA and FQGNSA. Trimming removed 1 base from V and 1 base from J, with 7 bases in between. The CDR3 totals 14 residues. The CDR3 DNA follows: TGTGCCAGCAGCTTAGACGGGGGGAACACTGAAGCTTTCTTT. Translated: CASSLDGGNTEAFF.

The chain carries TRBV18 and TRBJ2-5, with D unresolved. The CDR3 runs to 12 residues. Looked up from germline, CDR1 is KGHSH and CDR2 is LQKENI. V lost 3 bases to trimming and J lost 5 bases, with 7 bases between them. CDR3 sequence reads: CASSPQWETQYF. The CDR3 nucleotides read TGTGCCAGCTCACCGCAATGGGAGACCCAGTACTTC. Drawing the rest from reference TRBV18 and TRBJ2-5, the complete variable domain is NAGVMQNPRHLVRRRGQEARLRCSPMKGHSHVYWYRQLPEEGLKFMVYLQKENIIDESGMPKERFSAEFPKEGPSILRIQQVVRGDSAAYFCASSPQWETQYFGPGTRLLVL.

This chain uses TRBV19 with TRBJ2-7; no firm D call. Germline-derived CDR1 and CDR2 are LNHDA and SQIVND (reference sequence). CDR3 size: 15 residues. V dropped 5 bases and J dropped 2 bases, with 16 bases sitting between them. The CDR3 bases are TGTGCCAGTAGTGTTGGCAGGATACAAACCTACGAGCAGTACTTC. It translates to CASSVGRIQTYEQYF.

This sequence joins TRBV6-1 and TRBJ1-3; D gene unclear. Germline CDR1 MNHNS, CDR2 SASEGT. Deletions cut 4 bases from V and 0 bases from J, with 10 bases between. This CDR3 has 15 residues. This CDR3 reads CASSAEPLSGNTIYF. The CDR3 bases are TGTGCCAGCAGTGCCGAGCCTCTCTCTGGAAACACCATATATTTT.

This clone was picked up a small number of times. CDR3 sequence: CASSQETTPRDNEQFF. The CDR3 bases are TGCGCCAGCAGCCAAGAGACAACCCCGAGGGACAATGAGCAGTTCTTC. The chain recombines TRBV4-1 with TRBJ2-1; maybe TRBD2 (5 bases). This CDR3 is built from 16 residues. Looked up from germline, CDR1 is MGHRA and CDR2 is YSYEKL. V dropped 0 bases and J dropped 5 bases, with 14 bases sitting between them.

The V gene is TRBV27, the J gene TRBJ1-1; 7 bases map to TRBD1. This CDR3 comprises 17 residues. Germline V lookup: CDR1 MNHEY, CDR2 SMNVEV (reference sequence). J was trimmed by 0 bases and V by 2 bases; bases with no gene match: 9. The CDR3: CASSLVWDRIMNTEAFF. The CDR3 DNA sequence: TGTGCCAGCAGTTTAGTATGGGACAGAATTATGAACACTGAAGCTTTCTTT.

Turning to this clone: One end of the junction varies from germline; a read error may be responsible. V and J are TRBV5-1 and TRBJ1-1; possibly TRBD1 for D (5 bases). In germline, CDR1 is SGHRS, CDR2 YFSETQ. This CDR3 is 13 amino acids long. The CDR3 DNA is TGCGCCAGCAGCACGGGACTGAAGACTGAAGCTTTCTTT. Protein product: CASSTGLKTEAFF.

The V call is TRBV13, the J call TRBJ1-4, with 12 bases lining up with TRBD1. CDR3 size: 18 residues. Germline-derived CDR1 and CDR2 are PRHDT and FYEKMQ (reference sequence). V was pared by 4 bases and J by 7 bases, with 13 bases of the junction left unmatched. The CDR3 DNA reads TGTGCCAGCAGCTCCATACGGGACAGGGGGCGCATAAGTGAAAAACTGTTTTTT. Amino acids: CASSSIRDRGRISEKLFF.

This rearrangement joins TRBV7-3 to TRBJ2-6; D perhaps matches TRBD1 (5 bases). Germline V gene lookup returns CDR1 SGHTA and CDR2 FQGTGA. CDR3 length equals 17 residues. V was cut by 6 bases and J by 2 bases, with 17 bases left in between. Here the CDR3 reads CASSPQGVFPGANVLTF. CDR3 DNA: TGTGCCAGCAGTCCCCAGGGTGTCTTTCCTGGGGCCAACGTCCTGACTTTC.

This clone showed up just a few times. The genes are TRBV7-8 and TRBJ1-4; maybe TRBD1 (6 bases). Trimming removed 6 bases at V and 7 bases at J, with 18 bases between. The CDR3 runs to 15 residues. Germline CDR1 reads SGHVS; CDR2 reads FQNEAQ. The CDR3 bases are TGTGCCAGCAGTACATACGGGGGGCGTGGTGAAAAACTGTTTTTT. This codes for CASSTYGGRGEKLFF. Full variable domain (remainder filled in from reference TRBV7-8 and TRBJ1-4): GAGVSQSPRYKVAKRGQDVALRCDPISGHVSLFWYQQALGQGPEFLTYFQNEAQLDKSGLPSDRFFAERPEGSVSTLKIQRTQQEDSAVYLCASSTYGGRGEKLFFGSGTQLSVL.

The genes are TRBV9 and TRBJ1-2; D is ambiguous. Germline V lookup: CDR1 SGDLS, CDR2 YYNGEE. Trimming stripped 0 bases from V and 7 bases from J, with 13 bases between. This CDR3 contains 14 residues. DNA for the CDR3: TGTGCCAGCAGCGTAGAGGCGGCCATCAGTGGCTACACCTTC. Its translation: CASSVEAAISGYTF.

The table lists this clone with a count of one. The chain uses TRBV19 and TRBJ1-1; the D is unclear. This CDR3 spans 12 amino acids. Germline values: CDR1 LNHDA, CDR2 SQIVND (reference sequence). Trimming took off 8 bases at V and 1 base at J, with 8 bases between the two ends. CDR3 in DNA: TGTGCCAGTCATCTCGCGAACACTGAAGCTTTCTTT. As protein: CASHLANTEAFF.

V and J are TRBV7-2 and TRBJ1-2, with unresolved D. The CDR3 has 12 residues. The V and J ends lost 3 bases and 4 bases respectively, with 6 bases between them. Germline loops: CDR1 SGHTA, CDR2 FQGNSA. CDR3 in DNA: TGTGCCAGCAGCTTGGGCATCTATGGCTACACCTTC. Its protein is CASSLGIYGYTF.

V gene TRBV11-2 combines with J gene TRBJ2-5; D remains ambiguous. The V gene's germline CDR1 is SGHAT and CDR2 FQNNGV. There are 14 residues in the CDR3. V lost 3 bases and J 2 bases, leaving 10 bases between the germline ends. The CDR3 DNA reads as TGTGCCAGCAGCTTGTCTCCATTACAAGAGACCCAGTACTTC. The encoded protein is CASSLSPLQETQYF.

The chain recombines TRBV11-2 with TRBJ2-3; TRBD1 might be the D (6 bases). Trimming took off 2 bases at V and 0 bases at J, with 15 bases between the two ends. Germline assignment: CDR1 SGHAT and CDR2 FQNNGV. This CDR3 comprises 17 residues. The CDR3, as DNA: TGTGCCAGCAGCTTAATGAGGGGGTCAACTAGCACAGATACGCAGTATTTT. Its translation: CASSLMRGSTSTDTQYF.

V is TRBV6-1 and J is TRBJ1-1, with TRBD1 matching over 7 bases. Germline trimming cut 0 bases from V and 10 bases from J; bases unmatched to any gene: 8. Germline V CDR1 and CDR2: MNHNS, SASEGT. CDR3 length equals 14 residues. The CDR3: CASSEAGGVSTAFF. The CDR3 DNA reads TGTGCCAGCAGTGAAGCAGGGGGCGTCTCCACAGCTTTCTTT.

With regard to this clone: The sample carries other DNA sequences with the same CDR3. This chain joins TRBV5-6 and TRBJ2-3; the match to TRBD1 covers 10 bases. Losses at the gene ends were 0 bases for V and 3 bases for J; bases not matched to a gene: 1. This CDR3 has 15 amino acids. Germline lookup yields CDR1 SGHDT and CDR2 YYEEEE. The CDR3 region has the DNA TGTGCCAGCAGCTTGGAGGGACAGGGGACAGATACGCAGTATTTT. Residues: CASSLEGQGTDTQYF. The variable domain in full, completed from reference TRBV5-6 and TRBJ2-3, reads DAGVTQSPTHLIKTRGQQVTLRCSPKSGHDTVSWYQQALGQGPQFIFQYYEEEERQRGNFPDRFSGHQFPNYSSELNVNALLLGDSALYLCASSLEGQGTDTQYFGPGTRLTVL.

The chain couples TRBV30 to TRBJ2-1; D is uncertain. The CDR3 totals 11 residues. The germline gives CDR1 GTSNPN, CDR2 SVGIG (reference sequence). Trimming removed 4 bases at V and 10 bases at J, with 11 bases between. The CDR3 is CAWTHYAEQFF. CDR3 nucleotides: TGTGCCTGGACCCACTACGCCGAGCAGTTCTTC.

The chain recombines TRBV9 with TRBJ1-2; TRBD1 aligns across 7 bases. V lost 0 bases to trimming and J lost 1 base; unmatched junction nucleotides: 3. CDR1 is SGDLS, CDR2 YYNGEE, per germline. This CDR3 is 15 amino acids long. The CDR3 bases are TGTGCCAGCAGCGTAGGCAGGGGGAGTAACTATGGCTACACCTTC. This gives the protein CASSVGRGSNYGYTF.

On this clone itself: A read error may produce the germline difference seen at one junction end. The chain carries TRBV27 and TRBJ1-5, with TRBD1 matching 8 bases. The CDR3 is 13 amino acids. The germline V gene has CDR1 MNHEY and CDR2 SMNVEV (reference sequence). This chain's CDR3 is CASSTDFRTGPIF. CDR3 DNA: TGTGCCAGCAGCACGGACTTCAGGACAGGGCCTATTTTT.

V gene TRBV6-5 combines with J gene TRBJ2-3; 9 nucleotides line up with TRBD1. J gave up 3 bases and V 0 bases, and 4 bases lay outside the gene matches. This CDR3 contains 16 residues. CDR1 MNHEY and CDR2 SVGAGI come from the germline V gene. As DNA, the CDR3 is TGTGCCAGCAGTTACTCGTTCGGGACAGGGACAGATACGCAGTATTTT. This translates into CASSYSFGTGTDTQYF.

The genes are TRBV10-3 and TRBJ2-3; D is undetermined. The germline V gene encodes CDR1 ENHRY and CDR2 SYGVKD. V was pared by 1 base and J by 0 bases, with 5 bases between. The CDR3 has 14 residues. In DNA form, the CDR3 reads TGTGCCATCAGTGAGTGGCCTAGCACAGATACGCAGTATTTT. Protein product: CAISEWPSTDTQYF.

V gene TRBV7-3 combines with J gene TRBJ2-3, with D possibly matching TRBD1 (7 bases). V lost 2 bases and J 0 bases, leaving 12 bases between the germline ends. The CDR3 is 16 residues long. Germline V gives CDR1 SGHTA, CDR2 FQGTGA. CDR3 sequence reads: CASSLGGGHSTDTQYF. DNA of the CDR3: TGTGCCAGCAGCTTAGGAGGGGGCCATAGCACAGATACGCAGTATTTT.

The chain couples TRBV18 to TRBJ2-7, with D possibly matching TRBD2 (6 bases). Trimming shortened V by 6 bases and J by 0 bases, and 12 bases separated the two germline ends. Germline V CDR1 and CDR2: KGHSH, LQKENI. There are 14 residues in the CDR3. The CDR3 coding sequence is TGTGCCAGCTCGTCGGGACTGGGCTCCTACGAGCAGTACTTC. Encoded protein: CASSSGLGSYEQYF.

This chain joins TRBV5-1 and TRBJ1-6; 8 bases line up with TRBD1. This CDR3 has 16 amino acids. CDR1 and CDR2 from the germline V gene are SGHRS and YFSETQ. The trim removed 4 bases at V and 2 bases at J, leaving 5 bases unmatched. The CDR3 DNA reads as TGCGCCAGCAGCCTGGGACAGGCAGCCTATAATTCACCCCTCCACTTT. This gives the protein CASSLGQAAYNSPLHF.

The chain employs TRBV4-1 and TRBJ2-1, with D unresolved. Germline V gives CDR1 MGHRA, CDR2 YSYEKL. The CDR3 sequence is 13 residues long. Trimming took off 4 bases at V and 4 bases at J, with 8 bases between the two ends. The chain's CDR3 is CASSPQEYNEQFF. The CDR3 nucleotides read TGCGCCAGCAGCCCCCAGGAATACAATGAGCAGTTCTTC.

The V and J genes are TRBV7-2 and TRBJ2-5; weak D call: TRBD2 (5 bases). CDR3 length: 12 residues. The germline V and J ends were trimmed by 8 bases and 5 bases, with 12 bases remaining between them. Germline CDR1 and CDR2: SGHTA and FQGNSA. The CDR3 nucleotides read TGTGCCAGCGGGGAGAGCAGGGAGACCCAGTACTTC. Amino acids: CASGESRETQYF.